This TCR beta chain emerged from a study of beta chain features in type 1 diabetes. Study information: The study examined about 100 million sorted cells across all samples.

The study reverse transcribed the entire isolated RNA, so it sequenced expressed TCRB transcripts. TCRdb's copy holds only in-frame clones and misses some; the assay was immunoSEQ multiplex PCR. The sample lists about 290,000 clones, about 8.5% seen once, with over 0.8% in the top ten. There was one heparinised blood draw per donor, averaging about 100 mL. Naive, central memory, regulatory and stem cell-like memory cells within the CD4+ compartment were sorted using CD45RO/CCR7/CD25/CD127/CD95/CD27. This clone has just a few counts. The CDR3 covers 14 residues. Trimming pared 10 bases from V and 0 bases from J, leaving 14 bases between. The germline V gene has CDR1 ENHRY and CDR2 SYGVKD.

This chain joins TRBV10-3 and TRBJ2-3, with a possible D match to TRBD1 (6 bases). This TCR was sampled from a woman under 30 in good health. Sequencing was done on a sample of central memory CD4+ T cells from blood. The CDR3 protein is CASRDRTSTDTQYF. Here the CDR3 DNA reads TGTGCCAGCAGAGACAGGACAAGCACAGATACGCAGTATTTT.